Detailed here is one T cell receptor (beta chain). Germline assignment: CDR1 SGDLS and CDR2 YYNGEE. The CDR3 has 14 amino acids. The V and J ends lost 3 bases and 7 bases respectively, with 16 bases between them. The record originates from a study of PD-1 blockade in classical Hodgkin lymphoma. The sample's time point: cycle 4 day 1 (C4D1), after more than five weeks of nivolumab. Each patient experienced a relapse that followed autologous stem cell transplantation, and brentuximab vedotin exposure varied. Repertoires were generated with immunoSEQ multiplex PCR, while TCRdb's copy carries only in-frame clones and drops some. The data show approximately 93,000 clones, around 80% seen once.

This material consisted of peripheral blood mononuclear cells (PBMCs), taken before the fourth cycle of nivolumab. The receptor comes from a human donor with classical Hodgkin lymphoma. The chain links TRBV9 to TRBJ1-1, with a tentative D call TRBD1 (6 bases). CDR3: CASSASGALFEAFF. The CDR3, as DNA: TGTGCCAGCAGCGCCTCAGGGGCTCTCTTTGAAGCTTTCTTT. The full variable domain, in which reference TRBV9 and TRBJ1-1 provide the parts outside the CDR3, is DSGVTQTPKHLITATGQRVTLRCSPRSGDLSVYWYQQSLDQGLQFLIQYYNGEERAKGNILERFSAQQFPDLHSELNLSSLELGDSALYFCASSASGALFEAFFGQGTRLTVV.